These 17 T cell receptor beta chains originate from one sample sequenced in a study of T cells in Graves' hyperthyroidism and ophthalmopathy. Amplified TCR beta CDR3 regions derived from RNA transcripts. The TCR CDR3 first-round RT-PCR relied on the HTBI primer set. TCRdb re-derived calls from the multiplex PCR reads in MiXCR, one entry per CDR3 protein. This table holds roughly 380,000 distinct CDR3 sequences, roughly 15% found once. Sequencing was performed on blood. These receptors originate from a young woman with Graves' hyperthyroidism.

This clonotype was detected many times. A clone one base away is much larger, so this may be a read error. This chain joins TRBV12-3 or TRBV12-4 and TRBJ2-2; D is unclear. CDR3 length: 12 amino acids. Trimming left V 2 bases short and J 3 bases short, with 1 base between. The CDR3 loop reads CASSLYTGELFF. DNA for the CDR3: TGTGCCAGCAGTTTATACACCGGGGAGCTGTTTTTT.

This clonotype came up many times. The chain carries TRBV11-2 and TRBJ1-4; TRBD1 is a possible D gene (5 bases). This CDR3 region has 15 residues. Germline values: CDR1 SGHAT, CDR2 FQNNGV. V gave up 5 bases and J gave up 4 bases, with 14 bases separating them. The DNA of the CDR3 is TGTGCCAGCAGCACCGGGGCTGTCGGTAATGAAAAACTGTTTTTT. Translated: CASSTGAVGNEKLFF.

This clonotype was counted a few times. The V gene is TRBV20-1, the J gene TRBJ2-2; perhaps TRBD2 as D (6 bases). This CDR3 is built from 17 residues. Germline V CDR1 and CDR2: DFQATT, SNEGSKA (reference sequence). Deletions cut 5 bases from V and 0 bases from J, with 19 bases between. CDR3 residues: CSAGKVVRGTNTGELFF. CDR3 DNA: TGCAGTGCTGGTAAGGTCGTACGGGGGACGAACACCGGGGAGCTGTTTTTT.

V gene TRBV7-8 combines with J gene TRBJ1-5; a possible D gene is TRBD1 (5 bases). V lost 4 bases, J lost 7 bases, and 17 bases lay in between. The CDR3 runs 15 residues. Germline assignment: CDR1 SGHVS and CDR2 FQNEAQ. The CDR3 reads CASSSRVGREQPQHF. In DNA, the CDR3 is TGTGCCAGCAGCTCCCGGGTGGGCAGGGAACAGCCCCAGCATTTT.

This chain uses TRBV24-1 with TRBJ1-2; D call uncertain. The V gene's germline CDR1 is KGHDR and CDR2 SFDVKD. V lost 0 bases and J 5 bases, leaving 6 bases between the germline ends. This CDR3 is built from 13 residues. Written as DNA, the CDR3 is TGTGCCACCAGTGATTTGTCGGAATATGGCTACACCTTC. Encoded protein: CATSDLSEYGYTF.

This clonotype was observed many times. V and J are TRBV6-1 and TRBJ2-1; perhaps D is TRBD1 or TRBD2 (5 bases each). CDR3 length: 14 amino acids. V dropped 2 bases and J dropped 8 bases, with 13 bases sitting between them. Germline V CDR1 and CDR2: MNHNS, SASEGT. The CDR3 sequence: CASSERGMGDEQFF. The CDR3 nucleotides read TGTGCCAGCAGTGAACGAGGGATGGGGGATGAGCAGTTCTTC.

This clonotype was observed at least ten times. The CDR3 reads CASSSGLAQTGELFF. Written as DNA, the CDR3 is TGTGCCAGCAGCTCAGGACTAGCTCAGACCGGGGAGCTGTTTTTT. The chain employs TRBV7-3 and TRBJ2-2; 8 positions agree with TRBD2. The germline gives CDR1 SGHTA, CDR2 FQGTGA. The CDR3 sequence is 15 residues long. V shed 4 bases and J 5 bases; nucleotides not matched to a gene: 6.

As concerns this clonotype: At one of its ends the junction is not consistent with the germline gene, which may arise from a read error. The CDR3 protein is CASSQIQRNTGELLF. The CDR3 DNA sequence: TGTGCCAGCTCCCAGATACAGAGAAACACCGGGGAGCTGCTTTTT. The rearrangement joins TRBV18 to TRBJ2-2; tentatively, D is TRBD2 (5 bases). CDR3 size: 15 residues. CDR1 and CDR2 from the germline V gene are KGHSH and LQKENI.

This clonotype was counted many times. V usage is TRBV7-2 and J usage is TRBJ2-2, with TRBD1 matching over 9 bases. This CDR3 spans 16 amino acids. The germline gives CDR1 SGHTA, CDR2 FQGNSA. V lost 1 base and J lost 6; bases outside the gene matches: 6. CDR3: CASSLGGDRVAGELFF. The DNA of the CDR3 is TGTGCCAGCAGCTTAGGGGGGGACAGGGTGGCCGGGGAGCTGTTTTTT.

This clonotype was seen ten or more times. This chain joins TRBV20-1 and TRBJ1-2, with D possibly being TRBD1 (6 bases). The germline CDR1 and CDR2 sequences are DFQATT and SNEGSKA (reference sequence). V was cut by 5 bases and J by 5 bases, with 12 bases left in between. The CDR3 consists of 12 residues. The CDR3 reads CSARGQTYGYTF. In DNA form, the CDR3 reads TGCAGTGCTCGCGGACAGACGTATGGCTACACCTTC.

The rearrangement uses TRBV5-4 and TRBJ1-1, with TRBD1 identical over 7 bases. Germline V gene lookup returns CDR1 SGHNT and CDR2 YYREEE (reference sequence). The CDR3 runs to 14 residues. V shed 5 bases, J shed 1 base, and the junction held 5 bases outside the gene matches. The CDR3 is CASRNRGGNTEAFF. The DNA for the CDR3 is TGTGCCAGCAGGAACAGGGGTGGGAACACTGAAGCTTTCTTT.

This rearrangement joins TRBV13 to TRBJ2-5; D assignment may be TRBD1 or TRBD2 (5 bases each). The V gene lost 5 bases and the J gene lost 5 bases, with 15 bases spanning the gap. CDR1 PRHDT and CDR2 FYEKMQ come from the germline V gene (reference sequence). The CDR3 is made up of 14 amino acids. CDR3 DNA sequence: TGTGCCAGCAGCCCCGTGGGGGATGGGGAGACCCAGTACTTC. Its translation: CASSPVGDGETQYF.

Many counts were recorded for this clonotype. The CDR3 spells CSATGHLNTEAFF. CDR3 nucleotide sequence: TGCAGCGCTACGGGACACTTGAACACTGAAGCTTTCTTT. The chain links TRBV29-1 to TRBJ1-1, with D possibly being TRBD1 (6 bases). The CDR3 runs 13 residues. Germline CDR1 is SQVTM and CDR2 is ANQGSEA. V gave up 7 bases and J gave up 0 bases, with 12 bases separating them.

This clonotype was detected many times. V and J are TRBV2 and TRBJ2-3; D assignment may be TRBD1 or TRBD2 (5 bases each). Trimming removed 2 bases from V and 2 bases from J, with 11 bases in between. There are 15 residues in the CDR3. Germline values: CDR1 SNHLY, CDR2 FYNNEI. CDR3 in DNA: TGTGCCAGCAGTGAAAGGGGACGGCTCACAGATACGCAGTATTTT. This gives the protein CASSERGRLTDTQYF.

The rearrangement joins TRBV27 to TRBJ1-3; 9 bases align to TRBD1. This CDR3 has 15 amino acids. Trimming at V came to 5 bases and at J to 2 bases, leaving 4 bases not matched to a gene. The germline V gene encodes CDR1 MNHEY and CDR2 SMNVEV (reference sequence). The CDR3 protein is CASSAGTGTGNTIYF. For the CDR3, the DNA is TGTGCCAGCAGTGCGGGGACAGGGACTGGAAACACCATATATTTT.

The chain carries TRBV20-1 and TRBJ2-5; TRBD1 aligns across 10 bases. Germline V gene data show CDR1 as DFQATT and CDR2 as SNEGSKA (reference sequence). The J segment lost 10 bases and the V segment lost 6 bases, leaving 17 bases of the junction unmatched. The CDR3 has 15 amino acids. In nucleotides, the CDR3 is TGCAGTGCCAACCAAGCCACGACAGGGGGCGGGAGCCAGTACTTC. Translated: CSANQATTGGGSQYF.

The chain couples TRBV7-9 to TRBJ2-2; D gene uncertain. Germline lookup yields CDR1 SEHNR and CDR2 FQNEAQ (reference sequence). Between the trimmed V and J ends, which lost 0 bases and 6 bases, there was a span of 8 bases. The CDR3 is made up of 14 amino acids. In nucleotides, the CDR3 is TGTGCCAGCAGCTTAGCCCAGGCATCCGGGGAGCTGTTTTTT. Translating it yields CASSLAQASGELFF.